This T cell receptor (beta chain) was sequenced for a study of regulatory T cells in long-lasting Graves disease. As for time point: persistent/refractory GD, antithyroid drugs over 5 years with positive TRAb. Researchers made the TCR library from RNA that was extracted from PBMCs. Library construction for TCR beta used iRepertoire HTBI primers and Arm-PCR of CDR3 regions. TCRdb re-analysed the multiplex PCR reads in MiXCR, keeping a single row per CDR3 protein. The table records some 340,000 distinct CDR3 sequences, roughly 24% of them present only once. With V trimmed by 5 bases and J by 0 bases, 13 bases remained unmatched. The germline CDR1 and CDR2 sequences are SEHNR and FQNEAQ (reference sequence). The CDR3 runs 18 residues.

This sequence was found in a woman aged 40 to 49 with Graves disease. Sequencing was performed on peripheral blood mononuclear cells (PBMCs), taken when the disease was refractory, from a patient treated with antithyroid drugs. The V gene is TRBV7-9, the J gene TRBJ1-1, with 9 bases lining up with TRBD1. DNA for the CDR3: TGTGCCAGCAGCCTAGGAGTACGGACAGGGGACCTGAACACTGAAGCTTTCTTT. Its protein product is CASSLGVRTGDLNTEAFF. The full variable domain, with the rest looked up from reference TRBV7-9 and TRBJ1-1, is DTGVSQNPRHKITKRGQNVTFRCDPISEHNRLYWYRQTLGQGPEFLTYFQNEAQLEKSRLLSDRFSAERPKGSFSTLEIQRTEQGDSAMYLCASSLGVRTGDLNTEAFFGQGTRLTVV.